This TCR beta chain was found in a study of blood T cell repertoires in COVID-19. Study-level background: Italy, Spain and the United States were the sources of the convalescent and acute COVID-19 samples.

J gave up 4 bases and V 7 bases, and 8 bases lay outside the gene matches. The CDR3 has 14 residues. Per germline, CDR1 SNHLY and CDR2 FYNNEI. Here immunoSEQ multiplex PCR was the method, and the copy in TCRdb shows in-frame clones only, minus some. The sample contains 200,000 to 300,000 clones, 85% of which appear only once. Recruitment covered about two dozen US areas and drew participants whose ages spanned roughly 18 to 100 years. Self-reported history from a screening survey and questionnaire set each donor's cohort. The chain uses TRBV2 and TRBJ1-2; 8 bases map to TRBD1. Sequencing used PBMCs or T cells enriched from blood (not recorded which). The clonotype comes from a woman in her forties or fifties with acute COVID-19. The CDR3 DNA reads as TGTGCCAGCACCGAGACAGGGGTAACCTATGGCTACACCTTC. It yields the protein CASTETGVTYGYTF.